These 31 T cell receptor beta chains originate from one sample sequenced in a study of T cell clones after liver transplantation. Libraries were prepared by immunoSEQ multiplex PCR; TCRdb keeps only in-frame clonotypes and omits some of them. The sample yields roughly 100,000 clones, about 88% seen once. The sequences come from CD4+ T cells from blood, collected approximately 43 months after liver transplant. These receptors were obtained from a human patient who received a liver transplant. The T cells may partly be graft donor cells.

The rearrangement links TRBV13 to TRBJ1-6, with unresolved D. Trimming pared 0 bases from V and 5 bases from J, leaving 14 bases between. CDR3 size: 17 residues. The germline V gene has CDR1 PRHDT and CDR2 FYEKMQ (reference sequence). CDR3 protein: CASSLGRSGVNNSPLHF. The CDR3 DNA reads as TGTGCCAGCAGCTTAGGCCGGTCTGGCGTAAATAATTCACCCCTCCACTTT.

This sequence joins TRBV6-1 and TRBJ2-2; D is possibly TRBD1 (6 bases). Germline V CDR1 and CDR2: MNHNS, SASEGT. The CDR3 runs 14 residues. V lost 6 bases and J lost 0, with 8 bases in between. CDR3 in DNA: TGTGCCAGCAGCAGGGGATCGAACACCGGGGAGCTGTTTTTT. It is translated as CASSRGSNTGELFF.

This clone appeared a few times. CDR3 sequence (DNA): TGTGCCAGTCTACTTTCAGGGGCGGGGGGGACAGATACGCAGTATTTT. It encodes CASLLSGAGGTDTQYF. The rearrangement uses TRBV6-6 and TRBJ2-3; the match to TRBD2 covers 9 bases. Germline V CDR1 and CDR2: MNHNY, SVGAGI (reference sequence). Unmatched junction bases numbered 13, after V lost 9 bases and J lost 3 bases. The CDR3 runs to 16 residues.

The J gene is TRBJ2-1, the V gene TRBV10-1; D remains unclear. Germline V lookup: CDR1 WNHNN, CDR2 SYGVQD (reference sequence). The CDR3 spans 13 residues. Trimming removed 0 bases from V and 4 bases from J, with 4 bases in between. The CDR3 is CASSESVYNEQFF. CDR3 DNA: TGCGCCAGCAGTGAGTCGGTTTACAATGAGCAGTTCTTC.

The rearrangement joins TRBV5-1 to TRBJ2-3; unclear D gene. Germline CDR1 SGHRS, CDR2 YFSETQ. V shed 3 bases and J shed 0 bases, with 17 bases lying between them. CDR3 length: 17 amino acids. CDR3 sequence: CASSSPQVEASTDTQYF. CDR3 nucleotide sequence: TGCGCCAGCAGCTCTCCCCAGGTTGAGGCTAGCACAGATACGCAGTATTTT.

V usage is TRBV19 and J usage is TRBJ1-2; tentative D call: TRBD1 (5 bases). CDR1 is LNHDA, CDR2 SQIVND, per germline (reference sequence). V was shortened by 7 bases and J by 4 bases, with 13 bases between the two germline ends. This CDR3 spans 13 amino acids. In DNA, the CDR3 is TGTGCCAGTAAAGGGGACGGTGTCTATGGCTACACCTTC. Its translation: CASKGDGVYGYTF.

V usage is TRBV5-1 and J usage is TRBJ2-2; 9 bases are a match to TRBD1. The V and J ends lost 4 bases and 4 bases, in that order; junction bases with no gene match: 5. Per germline, CDR1 SGHRS and CDR2 YFSETQ. The CDR3 loop spans 15 amino acids. Written as DNA, the CDR3 is TGCGCCAGCAGCAGTGGGGACAGGGCCACCGGGGAGCTGTTTTTT. Protein product: CASSSGDRATGELFF.

This rearrangement joins TRBV7-2 to TRBJ2-7; 14 bases map to TRBD2. The CDR3 consists of 17 residues. CDR1 and CDR2 from the germline V gene are SGHTA and FQGNSA. V trimming: 2 bases; J trimming: 3 bases; junction bases outside the gene matches: 6. The CDR3 loop is CASSLMGTSGSFYEQYF. The CDR3 region has the DNA TGTGCCAGCAGCTTAATGGGGACTAGCGGGAGCTTCTACGAGCAGTACTTC.

J is TRBJ2-7 and V is TRBV30, with TRBD2 matching over 8 bases. The V segment lost 4 bases and the J segment 2 bases; nucleotides outside the gene matches: 10. Per germline, CDR1 GTSNPN and CDR2 SVGIG (reference sequence). This CDR3 contains 15 residues. CDR3 nucleotides: TGTGCCTGGACGACGGGTAGCGGGATTACCTACGAGCAGTACTTC. Translation: CAWTTGSGITYEQYF.

V is TRBV6-4 and J is TRBJ1-1; no clear D gene. CDR3 length: 13 residues. The V gene lost 3 bases and the J gene lost 9 bases, with 14 bases spanning the gap. Germline CDR1 MRHNA, CDR2 SNTAGT. The CDR3 coding sequence is TGTGCCAGCAGTGAGGAGATGCATACCAAAGCTTTCTTT. Its translation is CASSEEMHTKAFF.

The chain is built from TRBV6-5 and TRBJ2-3, with TRBD1 matching over 7 bases. V lost 7 bases and J lost 4; bases outside the gene matches: 11. Germline CDR1 MNHEY, CDR2 SVGAGI. The CDR3 is 15 amino acids. The DNA for the CDR3 is TGTGCCAGCATCCCCTTAGGGGGCAGCCCAGATACGCAGTATTTT. Protein: CASIPLGGSPDTQYF.

The genes are TRBV30 and TRBJ2-2; TRBD2 agrees at 7 bases. V trimming: 0 bases; J trimming: 5 bases; junction bases outside the gene matches: 6. This CDR3 is built from 15 residues. From germline, CDR1 is GTSNPN and CDR2 SVGIG (reference sequence). CDR3 in DNA: TGTGCCTGGAGTGTTCCAGCGGGAAGGACCGGGGAGCTGTTTTTT. This encodes CAWSVPAGRTGELFF.

This clone has more than one count but fewer than ten. The rearrangement links TRBV7-9 to TRBJ1-2; unclear D gene. The CDR3 runs to 13 residues. Germline V gene lookup returns CDR1 SEHNR and CDR2 FQNEAQ (reference sequence). V was pared by 1 base and J by 4 bases, with 7 bases between. The CDR3 DNA is TGTGCCAGCAGCTTAGGGACGGCCTATGGCTACACCTTC. Protein sequence: CASSLGTAYGYTF.

The CDR3 sequence: CASSLDRGGNTIYF. DNA of the CDR3: TGTGCCAGCAGCTTAGACAGGGGAGGAAACACCATATATTTT. The chain combines TRBV7-2 with TRBJ1-3; 7 bases are a match to TRBD1. With 1 base clipped from V and 4 bases from J, the junction kept 1 base outside the gene matches. The CDR3 spans 14 residues. Germline CDR1 is SGHTA and CDR2 is FQGNSA.

V gene TRBV4-3 combines with J gene TRBJ2-5; a possible D gene is TRBD1 (6 bases). The CDR3 has 13 amino acids. Germline V gene sequence: CDR1 LGHNA, CDR2 YSLEER. The ends were cut back, 4 bases at V and 4 bases at J, with 10 bases in the middle. CDR3: CASSRIRGETQYF. Here the CDR3 DNA reads TGCGCCAGCAGCCGCATCAGGGGAGAGACCCAGTACTTC.

This chain links TRBV5-4 with TRBJ2-4; perhaps TRBD2 as D (5 bases). This CDR3 has 16 residues. V dropped 3 bases and J dropped 0 bases, with 13 bases sitting between them. Germline lookup yields CDR1 SGHNT and CDR2 YYREEE (reference sequence). CDR3 region: CASSSRRDLAKNIQYF. The DNA of the CDR3 is TGTGCCAGCAGCTCCAGACGGGATCTAGCCAAAAACATTCAGTACTTC.

The chain recombines TRBV28 with TRBJ2-7; tentatively, D is TRBD1 (6 bases). The CDR3 contains 18 residues. Germline CDR1 and CDR2: MDHEN and SYDVKM. Deletions cut 1 base from V and 0 bases from J, with 19 bases between. CDR3 sequence (DNA): TGTGCCAGCAGTTTATCCCTTAAAGGACAGCCCCGCTCCTACGAGCAGTACTTC. Amino acid sequence: CASSLSLKGQPRSYEQYF.

The table lists this clone with a count of one. The genes are TRBV6-1 and TRBJ2-2; TRBD2 aligns across 7 bases. The CDR3 spans 16 residues. From germline, CDR1 is MNHNS and CDR2 SASEGT. V lost 4 bases to trimming and J lost 1 base; unmatched junction nucleotides: 6. In DNA, the CDR3 is TGTGCCAGCAGTGTCCCCTGGGGGGGGAACACCGGGGAGCTGTTTTTT. This encodes CASSVPWGGNTGELFF.

The CDR3 region is CASSLGGRYEQYF. CDR3 sequence (DNA): TGTGCCAGCAGTTTAGGGGGAAGGTACGAGCAGTACTTC. The V and J genes are TRBV27 and TRBJ2-7; either TRBD1 or TRBD2 may fit D (5 bases each). CDR1 is MNHEY, CDR2 SMNVEV, per germline (reference sequence). Trimming pared 2 bases from V and 4 bases from J, leaving 9 bases between. This CDR3 contains 13 residues.

The rearrangement joins TRBV7-2 to TRBJ2-2, with D tentatively TRBD2 (5 bases). This CDR3 is 14 amino acids long. Germline assignment: CDR1 SGHTA and CDR2 FQGNSA. Trimming cost V 3 bases and J 6 bases, with 11 bases left between them. The CDR3 sequence is CASSFSVGAGELFF. CDR3 DNA: TGTGCCAGCAGCTTTAGCGTCGGGGCCGGGGAGCTGTTTTTT.

The chain combines TRBV19 with TRBJ1-5, with 7 bases fitting TRBD1. Germline-derived CDR1 and CDR2 are LNHDA and SQIVND (reference sequence). The V gene end was trimmed by 4 bases and the J gene end by 6 bases; junction bases not matched to a gene: 15. This CDR3 is built from 17 residues. CDR3 residues: CASSTPTGFTVSQPQHF. The CDR3 DNA follows: TGTGCCAGTAGTACCCCGACAGGGTTCACGGTTAGTCAGCCCCAGCATTTT.

CDR3 in amino acids: CASSLRVPSGTGAYEQYF. Here the CDR3 DNA reads TGTGCCAGCAGCTTAAGGGTTCCCTCCGGGACAGGGGCCTACGAGCAGTACTTC. The rearrangement links TRBV7-6 to TRBJ2-7; TRBD1 matches 10 bases. V lost 2 bases, J lost 2 bases, and 12 bases stayed unmatched. Germline V gene data show CDR1 as SGHVS and CDR2 as FNYEAQ. This CDR3 is 18 amino acids long.

This chain uses TRBV5-1 with TRBJ1-3; D gene ambiguous. Trimming took 7 bases from V and 0 from J, leaving 14 bases between them. In germline, CDR1 is SGHRS, CDR2 YFSETQ. The CDR3 has 15 amino acids. The CDR3 reads CASYRDPGSGNTIYF. The CDR3 bases are TGCGCCAGCTATCGGGATCCAGGCTCTGGAAACACCATATATTTT.

J is TRBJ2-7 and V is TRBV6-5; perhaps TRBD1 as D (5 bases). Trimming shortened V by 4 bases and J by 3 bases, and 16 bases separated the two germline ends. The CDR3 is made up of 15 amino acids. In germline, CDR1 is MNHEY, CDR2 SVGAGI. The CDR3 loop is CASSLARTPLYEQYF. CDR3 bases: TGTGCCAGCAGTTTGGCCCGGACACCACTCTACGAGCAGTACTTC.

This chain joins TRBV6-1 and TRBJ2-2; D ambiguous. V lost 5 bases to trimming and J lost 8 bases, with 12 bases between them. There are 13 residues in the CDR3. CDR1 is MNHNS, CDR2 SASEGT, per germline. In nucleotides, the CDR3 is TGTGCCAGCAGTTTGTTCCAGGAGGGGGAGCTGTTTTTT. Translation gives CASSLFQEGELFF.

The J gene is TRBJ2-5, the V gene TRBV9, with 7 bases matching TRBD2. V trimming: 4 bases; J trimming: 3 bases; junction bases outside the gene matches: 12. This CDR3 has 16 amino acids. CDR1 is SGDLS, CDR2 YYNGEE, per germline. CDR3 bases: TGTGCCAGCAGCCCCCGGGGGAGGGTGAGGGAAGAGACCCAGTACTTC. It yields the protein CASSPRGRVREETQYF.

The chain combines TRBV5-1 with TRBJ1-5; D perhaps matches TRBD1 (5 bases). In germline, CDR1 is SGHRS, CDR2 YFSETQ. V was shortened by 4 bases and J by 3 bases, with 11 bases between the two germline ends. The CDR3 is 14 residues long. The CDR3 sequence: CASSPGNLNQPQHF. CDR3 coding DNA: TGCGCCAGCAGCCCAGGGAACCTCAATCAGCCCCAGCATTTT.

CDR3 in DNA: TGTGCCAGCAGCCCATACGCGCGCATTCAGTACTTC. Protein: CASSPYARIQYF. This chain links TRBV7-8 with TRBJ2-4; D unresolved. The CDR3 totals 12 residues. V was pared by 5 bases and J by 9 bases, with 11 bases between. CDR1 is SGHVS, CDR2 FQNEAQ, per germline.

The rearrangement uses TRBV4-3 and TRBJ2-7; the D is unclear. V was trimmed by 1 base and J by 3 bases, leaving 13 bases between them. The CDR3 covers 15 residues. Germline CDR1 is LGHNA and CDR2 is YSLEER. CDR3 nucleotide sequence: TGCGCCAGCAGCCAAGTGGCAGCGAGCAGCTACGAGCAGTACTTC. Translation gives CASSQVAASSYEQYF.

The chain combines TRBV6-5 with TRBJ2-7; TRBD2 matches 7 bases. V lost 4 bases and J lost 7; bases outside the gene matches: 13. CDR1 and CDR2 from the germline V gene are MNHEY and SVGAGI. The CDR3 sequence is 15 residues long. The CDR3 coding sequence is TGTGCCAGCAGTTTACTCGGGGGGAGTACGGGAGAGCAGTACTTC. This gives the protein CASSLLGGSTGEQYF.

The chain employs TRBV7-9 and TRBJ2-4, with D possibly being TRBD2 (6 bases). The germline V gene has CDR1 SEHNR and CDR2 FQNEAQ (reference sequence). This CDR3 has 13 residues. V lost 3 bases to trimming and J lost 3 bases, with 6 bases between them. The chain's CDR3 is CASSFGGKNIQYF. The DNA of the CDR3 is TGTGCCAGCAGCTTCGGGGGCAAAAACATTCAGTACTTC.